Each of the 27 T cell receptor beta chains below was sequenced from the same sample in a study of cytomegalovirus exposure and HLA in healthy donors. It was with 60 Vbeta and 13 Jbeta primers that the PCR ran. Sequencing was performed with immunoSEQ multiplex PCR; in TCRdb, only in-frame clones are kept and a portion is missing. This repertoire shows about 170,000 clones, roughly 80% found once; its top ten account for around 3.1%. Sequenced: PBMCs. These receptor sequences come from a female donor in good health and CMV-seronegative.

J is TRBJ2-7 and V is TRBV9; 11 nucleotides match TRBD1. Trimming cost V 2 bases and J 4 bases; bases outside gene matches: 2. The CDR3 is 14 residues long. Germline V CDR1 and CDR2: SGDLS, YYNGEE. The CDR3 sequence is CASSVGQGAYEQYF. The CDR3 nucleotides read TGTGCCAGCAGCGTTGGACAGGGGGCTTACGAGCAGTACTTC.

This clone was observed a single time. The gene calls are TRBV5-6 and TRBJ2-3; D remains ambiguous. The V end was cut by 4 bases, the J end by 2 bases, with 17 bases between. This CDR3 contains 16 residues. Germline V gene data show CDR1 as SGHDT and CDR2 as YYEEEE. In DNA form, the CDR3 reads TGTGCCAGCAGCCCCGAACGTAGGAGCAACACAGATACGCAGTATTTT. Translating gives CASSPERRSNTDTQYF.

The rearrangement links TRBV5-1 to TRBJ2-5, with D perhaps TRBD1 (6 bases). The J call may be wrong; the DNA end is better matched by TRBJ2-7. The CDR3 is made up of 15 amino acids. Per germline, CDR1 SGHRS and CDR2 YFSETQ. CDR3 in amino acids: CASSLVRGQSYEQYF. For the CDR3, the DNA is TGCGCCAGCAGCTTGGTCAGGGGTCAATCCTACGAGCAGTACTTC.

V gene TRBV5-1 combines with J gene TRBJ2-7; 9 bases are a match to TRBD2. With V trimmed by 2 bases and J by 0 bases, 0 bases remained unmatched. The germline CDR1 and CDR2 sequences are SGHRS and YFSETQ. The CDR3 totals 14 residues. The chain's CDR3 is CASSFSGGSYEQYF. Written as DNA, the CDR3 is TGCGCCAGCAGCTTTAGCGGGGGCTCCTACGAGCAGTACTTC.

CDR3: CASSPGDRASSYEQYF. CDR3 bases: TGTGCCAGCAGTCCCGGGGACAGGGCTAGCTCCTACGAGCAGTACTTC. The J gene is TRBJ2-5, the V gene TRBV28, with TRBD1 matching over 9 bases. The closer fit of TRBJ2-7 to the DNA end suggests the J call may be wrong. The CDR3 has 16 residues. CDR1 and CDR2 from the germline V gene are MDHEN and SYDVKM.

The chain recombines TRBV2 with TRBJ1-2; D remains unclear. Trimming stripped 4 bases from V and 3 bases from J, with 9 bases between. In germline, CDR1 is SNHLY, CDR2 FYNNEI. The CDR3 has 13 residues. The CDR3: CASSGAGHYGYTF. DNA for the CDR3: TGTGCCAGCAGTGGAGCGGGCCACTATGGCTACACCTTC.

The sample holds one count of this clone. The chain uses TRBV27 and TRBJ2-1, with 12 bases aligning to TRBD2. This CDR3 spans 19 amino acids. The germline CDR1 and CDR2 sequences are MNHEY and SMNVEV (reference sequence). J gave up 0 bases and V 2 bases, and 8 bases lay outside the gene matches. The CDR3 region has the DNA TGTGCCAGCAGTTTAAGACTAGCGGGAGCTACAAGCTCCTACAATGAGCAGTTCTTC. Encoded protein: CASSLRLAGATSSYNEQFF.

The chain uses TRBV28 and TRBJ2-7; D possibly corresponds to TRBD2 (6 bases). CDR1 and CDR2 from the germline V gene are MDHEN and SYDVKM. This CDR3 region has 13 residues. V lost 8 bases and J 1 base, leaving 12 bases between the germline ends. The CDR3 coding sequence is TGTGCCAGCGGCGGGGATCCTTCCTACGAGCAGTACTTC. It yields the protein CASGGDPSYEQYF.

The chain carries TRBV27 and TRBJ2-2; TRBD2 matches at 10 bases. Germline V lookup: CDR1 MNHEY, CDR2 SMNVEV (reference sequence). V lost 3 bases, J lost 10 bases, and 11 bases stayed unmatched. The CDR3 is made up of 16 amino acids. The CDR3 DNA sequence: TGTGCCAGCAGTTTTCGTACTAGCGGGATGGGCGAGGAGCTGTTTTTT. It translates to CASSFRTSGMGEELFF.

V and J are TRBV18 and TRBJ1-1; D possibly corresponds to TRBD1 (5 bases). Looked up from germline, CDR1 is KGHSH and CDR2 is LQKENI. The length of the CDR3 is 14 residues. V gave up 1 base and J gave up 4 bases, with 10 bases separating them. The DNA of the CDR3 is TGTGCCAGCTCACCACGGGGCTTGATCACTGAAGCTTTCTTT. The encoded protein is CASSPRGLITEAFF. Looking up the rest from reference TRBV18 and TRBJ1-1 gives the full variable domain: NAGVMQNPRHLVRRRGQEARLRCSPMKGHSHVYWYRQLPEEGLKFMVYLQKENIIDESGMPKERFSAEFPKEGPSILRIQQVVRGDSAAYFCASSPRGLITEAFFGQGTRLTVV.

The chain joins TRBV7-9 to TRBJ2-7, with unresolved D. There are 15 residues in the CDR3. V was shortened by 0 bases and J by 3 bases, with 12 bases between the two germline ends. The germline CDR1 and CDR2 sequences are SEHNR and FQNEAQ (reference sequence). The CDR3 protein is CASSLAQAEGYEQYF. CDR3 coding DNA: TGTGCCAGCAGCTTAGCGCAGGCCGAAGGCTACGAGCAGTACTTC.

CDR3 in amino acids: CASSFWQGASYEQYF. CDR3 nucleotide sequence: TGTGCCAGCAGCTTTTGGCAGGGGGCATCCTACGAGCAGTACTTC. The gene calls are TRBV5-6 and TRBJ2-7, with 8 bases identical to TRBD1. Trimming cost V 2 bases and J 1 base; bases outside gene matches: 5. The CDR3 totals 15 residues. Germline CDR1 SGHDT, CDR2 YYEEEE.

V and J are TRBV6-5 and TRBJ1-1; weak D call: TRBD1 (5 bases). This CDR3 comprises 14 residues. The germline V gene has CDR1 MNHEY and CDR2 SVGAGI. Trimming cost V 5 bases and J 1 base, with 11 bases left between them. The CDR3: CASSGGGRNTEAFF. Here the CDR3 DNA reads TGTGCCAGCAGTGGGGGGGGGAGGAACACTGAAGCTTTCTTT.

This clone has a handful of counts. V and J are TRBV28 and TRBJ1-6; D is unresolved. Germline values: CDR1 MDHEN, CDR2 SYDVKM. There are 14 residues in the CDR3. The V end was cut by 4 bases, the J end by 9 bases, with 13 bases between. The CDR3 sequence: CASSSGVRSSPLHF. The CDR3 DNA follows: TGTGCCAGCAGTTCGGGAGTGAGGAGTTCACCCCTCCACTTT.

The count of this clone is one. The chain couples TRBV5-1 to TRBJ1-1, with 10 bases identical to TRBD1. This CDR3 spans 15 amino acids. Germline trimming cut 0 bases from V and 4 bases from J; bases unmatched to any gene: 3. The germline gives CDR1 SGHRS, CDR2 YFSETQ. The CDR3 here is CASSLVGQGSTEAFF. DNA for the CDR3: TGCGCCAGCAGCTTGGTGGGACAGGGGTCCACTGAAGCTTTCTTT.

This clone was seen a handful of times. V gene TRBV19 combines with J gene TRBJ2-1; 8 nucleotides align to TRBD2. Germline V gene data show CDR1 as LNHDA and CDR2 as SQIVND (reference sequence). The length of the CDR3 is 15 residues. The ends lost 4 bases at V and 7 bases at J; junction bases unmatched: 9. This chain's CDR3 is CASSTGTRTGNEQFF. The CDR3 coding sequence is TGTGCCAGTAGTACAGGGACTAGGACTGGGAATGAGCAGTTCTTC. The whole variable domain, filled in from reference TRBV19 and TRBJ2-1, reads DGGITQSPKYLFRKEGQNVTLSCEQNLNHDAMYWYRQDPGQGLRLIYYSQIVNDFQKGDIAEGYSVSREKKESFPLTVTSAQKNPTAFYLCASSTGTRTGNEQFFGPGTRLTVL.

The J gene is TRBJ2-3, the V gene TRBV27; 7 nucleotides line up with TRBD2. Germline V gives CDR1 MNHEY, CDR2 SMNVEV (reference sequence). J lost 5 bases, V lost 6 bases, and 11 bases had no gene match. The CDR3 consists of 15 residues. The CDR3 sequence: CASRGWGGYVDTQYF. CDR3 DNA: TGTGCCAGCAGAGGCTGGGGGGGATATGTAGATACGCAGTATTTT.

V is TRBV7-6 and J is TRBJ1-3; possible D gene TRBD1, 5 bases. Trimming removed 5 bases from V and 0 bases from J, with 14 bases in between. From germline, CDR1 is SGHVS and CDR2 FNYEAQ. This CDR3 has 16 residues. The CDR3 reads CASSPGPDSSGNTIYF. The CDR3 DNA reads TGTGCCAGCAGCCCGGGCCCCGACAGCTCTGGAAACACCATATATTTT.

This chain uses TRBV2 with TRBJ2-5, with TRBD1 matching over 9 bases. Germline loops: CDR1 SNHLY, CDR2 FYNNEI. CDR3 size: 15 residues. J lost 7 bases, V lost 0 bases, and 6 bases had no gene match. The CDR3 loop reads CASSEARTGVGTQYF. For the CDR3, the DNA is TGTGCCAGCAGTGAAGCGAGGACAGGGGTAGGGACCCAGTACTTC.

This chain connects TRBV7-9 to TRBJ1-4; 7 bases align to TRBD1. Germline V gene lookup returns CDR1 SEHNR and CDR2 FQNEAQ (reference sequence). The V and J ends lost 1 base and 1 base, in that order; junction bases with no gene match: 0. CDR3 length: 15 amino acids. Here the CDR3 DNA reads TGTGCCAGCAGCTTAGGACAGGGAACTAATGAAAAACTGTTTTTT. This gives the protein CASSLGQGTNEKLFF.

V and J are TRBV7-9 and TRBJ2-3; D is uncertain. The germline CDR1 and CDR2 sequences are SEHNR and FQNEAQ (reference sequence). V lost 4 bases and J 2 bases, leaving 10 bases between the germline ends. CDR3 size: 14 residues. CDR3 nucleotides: TGTGCCAGCAGCTATTCGACTTCCACAGATACGCAGTATTTT. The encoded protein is CASSYSTSTDTQYF.

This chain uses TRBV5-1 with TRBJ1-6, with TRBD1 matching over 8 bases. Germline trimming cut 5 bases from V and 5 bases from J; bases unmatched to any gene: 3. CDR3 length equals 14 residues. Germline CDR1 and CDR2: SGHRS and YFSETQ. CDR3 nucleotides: TGCGCCAGCAGTCGGGACAGGAATAATTCACCCCTCCACTTT. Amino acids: CASSRDRNNSPLHF.

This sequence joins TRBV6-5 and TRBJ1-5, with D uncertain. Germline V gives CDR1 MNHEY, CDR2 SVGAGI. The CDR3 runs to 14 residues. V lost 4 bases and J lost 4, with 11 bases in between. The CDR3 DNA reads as TGTGCCAGCAGTTCCGGGAATGCGAATCAGCCCCAGCATTTT. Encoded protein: CASSSGNANQPQHF.

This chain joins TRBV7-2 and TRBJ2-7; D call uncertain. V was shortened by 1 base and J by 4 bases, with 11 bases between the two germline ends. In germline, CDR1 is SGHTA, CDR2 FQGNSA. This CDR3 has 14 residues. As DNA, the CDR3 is TGTGCCAGCAGCTTAGTTGCAGGAAGATACGAGCAGTACTTC. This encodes CASSLVAGRYEQYF.

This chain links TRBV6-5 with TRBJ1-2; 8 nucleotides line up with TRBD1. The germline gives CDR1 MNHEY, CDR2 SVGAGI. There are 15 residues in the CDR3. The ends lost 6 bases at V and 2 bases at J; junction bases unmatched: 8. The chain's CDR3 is CASRTWDRQNYGYTF. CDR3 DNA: TGTGCCAGCAGGACGTGGGACAGGCAAAACTATGGCTACACCTTC.

CDR3 region: CASSAGLAGAVKNIQYF. The DNA of the CDR3 is TGCGCCAGCAGCGCGGGACTAGCGGGAGCGGTCAAAAACATTCAGTACTTC. The chain combines TRBV5-1 with TRBJ2-4; 14 bases align to TRBD2. Germline assignment: CDR1 SGHRS and CDR2 YFSETQ. V was pared by 4 bases and J by 3 bases, with 6 bases of the junction left unmatched. The CDR3 is made up of 17 amino acids.

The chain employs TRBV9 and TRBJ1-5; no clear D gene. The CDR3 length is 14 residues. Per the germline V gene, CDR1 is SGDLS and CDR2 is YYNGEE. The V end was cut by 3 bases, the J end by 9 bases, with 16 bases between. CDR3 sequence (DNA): TGTGCCAGCAGCGCCGAGGGCAGGTTGGGGCCCCAGCATTTT. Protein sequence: CASSAEGRLGPQHF.